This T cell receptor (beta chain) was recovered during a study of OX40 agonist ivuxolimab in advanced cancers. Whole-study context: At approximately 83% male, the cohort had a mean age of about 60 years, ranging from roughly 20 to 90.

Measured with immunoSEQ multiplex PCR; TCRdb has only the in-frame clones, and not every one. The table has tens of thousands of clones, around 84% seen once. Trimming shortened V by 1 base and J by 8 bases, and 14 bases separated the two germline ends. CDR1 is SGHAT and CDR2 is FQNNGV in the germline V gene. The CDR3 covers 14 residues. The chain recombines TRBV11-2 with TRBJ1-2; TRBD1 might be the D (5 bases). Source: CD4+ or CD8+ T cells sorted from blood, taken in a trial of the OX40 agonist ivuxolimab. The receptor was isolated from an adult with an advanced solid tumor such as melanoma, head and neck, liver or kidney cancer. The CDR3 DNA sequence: TGTGCCAGCAGCTTAGGCTTAGGGGCGATCGGCTACACCTTC. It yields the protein CASSLGLGAIGYTF.